This T cell receptor beta chain appears in the sequencing data of a study of cytomegalovirus exposure and HLA in healthy donors. V lost 8 bases and J lost 5, with 19 bases in between. This CDR3 is 15 amino acids long. The germline CDR1 and CDR2 sequences are MDHEN and SYDVKM. PCR was performed using 60 Vbeta and 13 Jbeta primers. TCRdb keeps only in-frame clones here, not all; method: immunoSEQ multiplex PCR. The sample comprises tens of thousands of clones, roughly nine tenths of which are singletons, and approximately 2.4% rests with the top ten. The V call is TRBV28, the J call TRBJ2-4, with a possible D match to TRBD1 (6 bases). Sequencing was performed on PBMCs. The sequence was obtained from a woman younger than 30 in good health and CMV-seronegative. The CDR3 DNA follows: TGTGCCAGCTCCCGACGAGGGACACTTCAAAACATTCAGTACTTC. This encodes CASSRRGTLQNIQYF. Full variable domain (rest looked up from reference TRBV28 and TRBJ2-4): DVKVTQSSRYLVKRTGEKVFLECVQDMDHENMFWYRQDPGLGLRLIYFSYDVKMKEKGDIPEGYSVSREKKERFSLILESASTNQTSMYLCASSRRGTLQNIQYFGAGTRLSVL.